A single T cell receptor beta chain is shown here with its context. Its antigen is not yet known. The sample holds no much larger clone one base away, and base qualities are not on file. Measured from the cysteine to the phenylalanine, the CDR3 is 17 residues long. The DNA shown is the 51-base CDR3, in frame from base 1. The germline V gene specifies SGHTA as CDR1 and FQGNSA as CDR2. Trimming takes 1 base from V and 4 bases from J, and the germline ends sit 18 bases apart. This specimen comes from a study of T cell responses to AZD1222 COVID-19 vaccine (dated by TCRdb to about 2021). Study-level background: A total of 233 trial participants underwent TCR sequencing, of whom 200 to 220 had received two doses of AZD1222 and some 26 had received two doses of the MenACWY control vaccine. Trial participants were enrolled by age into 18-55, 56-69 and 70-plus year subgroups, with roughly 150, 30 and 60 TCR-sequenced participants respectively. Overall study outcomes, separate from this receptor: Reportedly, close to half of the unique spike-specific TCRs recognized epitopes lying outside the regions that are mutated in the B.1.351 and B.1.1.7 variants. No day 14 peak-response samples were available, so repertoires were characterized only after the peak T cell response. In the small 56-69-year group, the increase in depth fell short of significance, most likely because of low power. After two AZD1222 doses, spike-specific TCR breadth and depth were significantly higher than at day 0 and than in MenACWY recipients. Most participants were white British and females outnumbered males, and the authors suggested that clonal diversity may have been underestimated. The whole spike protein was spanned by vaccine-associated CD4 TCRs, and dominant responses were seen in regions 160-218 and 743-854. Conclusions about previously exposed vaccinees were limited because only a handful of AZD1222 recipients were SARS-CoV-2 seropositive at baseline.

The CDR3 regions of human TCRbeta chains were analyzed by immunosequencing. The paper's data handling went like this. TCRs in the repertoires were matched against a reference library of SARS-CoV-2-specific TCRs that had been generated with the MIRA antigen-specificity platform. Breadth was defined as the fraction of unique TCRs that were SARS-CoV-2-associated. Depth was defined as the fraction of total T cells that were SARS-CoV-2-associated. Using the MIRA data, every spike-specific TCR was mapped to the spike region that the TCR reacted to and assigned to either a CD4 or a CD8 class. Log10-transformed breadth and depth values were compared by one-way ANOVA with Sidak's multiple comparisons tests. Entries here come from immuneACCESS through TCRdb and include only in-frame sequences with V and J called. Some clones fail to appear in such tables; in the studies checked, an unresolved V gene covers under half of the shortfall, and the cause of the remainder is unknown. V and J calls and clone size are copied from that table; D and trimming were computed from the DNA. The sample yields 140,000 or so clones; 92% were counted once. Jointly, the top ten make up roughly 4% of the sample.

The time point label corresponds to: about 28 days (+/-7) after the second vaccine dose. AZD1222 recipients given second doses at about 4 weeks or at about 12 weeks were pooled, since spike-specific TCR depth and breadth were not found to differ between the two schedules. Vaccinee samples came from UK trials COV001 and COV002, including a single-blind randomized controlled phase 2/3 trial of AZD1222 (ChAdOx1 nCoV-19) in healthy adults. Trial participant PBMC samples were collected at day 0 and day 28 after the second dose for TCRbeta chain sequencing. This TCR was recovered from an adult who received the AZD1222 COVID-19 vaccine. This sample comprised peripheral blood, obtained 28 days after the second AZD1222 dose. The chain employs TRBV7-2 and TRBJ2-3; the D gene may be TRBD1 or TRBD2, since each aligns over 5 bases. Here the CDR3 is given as CASSLGTTHRGADTQYF. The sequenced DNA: TGTGCCAGCAGCTTAGGGACAACTCATCGAGGGGCAGATACGCAGTATTTT.